These T cell receptor beta chains were read from a single sample in a study of T cell responses to AZD1222 COVID-19 vaccine. Clones were read by immunoSEQ multiplex PCR, and TCRdb kept only the in-frame ones, dropping some. The sample yields approximately 120,000 clones, about 88% seen once. Sequencing used peripheral blood, obtained on day 0 of AZD1222 vaccination. The receptor set was obtained from an adult in good health. Each CDR3 is given with its conserved first and last residue. D genes are given only for firm matches. Clone size appears in some rows only: once, few, many, or a class for an expanded clone.

clone size,CDR3 length,D gene,J gene,V gene,CDR3 protein,CDR3 DNA
NA,14,NA,TRBJ1-2,TRBV7-9,CASSSSGVGDGYTF,TGTGCCAGCAGCTCCTCCGGGGTGGGGGATGGCTACACCTTC
once,12,TRBD1,TRBJ1-2,TRBV28,CASSVQGVGYTF,TGTGCCAGCAGTGTCCAGGGGGTTGGCTACACCTTC
once,14,NA,TRBJ1-1,TRBV11-2,CASSLREMNTEAFF,TGTGCCAGCAGCTTAAGAGAAATGAACACTGAAGCTTTCTTT
NA,14,NA,TRBJ1-1,TRBV7-8,CASSLGLMNTEAFF,TGTGCCAGCAGCTTAGGTTTGATGAACACTGAAGCTTTCTTT
once,14,NA,TRBJ2-2,TRBV18,CASSPGTNTGELFF,TGTGCCAGCTCACCCGGAACGAACACCGGGGAGCTGTTTTTT
few,16,NA,TRBJ1-1,TRBV5-1,CASSLETGPGDTEAFF,TGCGCCAGCAGCTTGGAAACCGGACCGGGGGACACTGAAGCTTTCTTT
NA,14,NA,TRBJ1-1,TRBV28,CASSRRVKNTEAFF,TGTGCCAGCAGCCGCAGGGTCAAGAACACTGAAGCTTTCTTT
few,12,NA,TRBJ1-5,TRBV10-3,CATGGGNQPQHF,TGTGCCACCGGGGGTGGAAATCAGCCCCAGCATTTT
NA,11,NA,TRBJ2-7,TRBV4-1,CASPPLHEQYF,TGCGCCAGTCCGCCCCTTCACGAGCAGTACTTC
NA,13,NA,TRBJ2-7,TRBV7-8,CASSLVHSYEQYF,TGTGCCAGCAGCTTAGTCCACTCCTACGAGCAGTACTTC
once,15,NA,TRBJ2-3,TRBV11-3,CASSLGTRSTDTQYF,TGTGCCAGCAGCTTAGGGACACGGAGCACAGATACGCAGTATTTT
NA,15,TRBD1,TRBJ1-4,TRBV18,CASSQDRGPNEKLFF,TGTGCCAGCTCGCAAGACAGGGGACCTAATGAAAAACTGTTTTTT
NA,13,NA,TRBJ2-1,TRBV14,CASSQELYNEQFF,TGTGCCAGCAGCCAAGAATTGTACAATGAGCAGTTCTTC
NA,16,TRBD1,TRBJ2-3,TRBV19,CASSIVGQGSTDTQYF,TGTGCCAGTAGTATAGTGGGACAGGGGAGCACAGATACGCAGTATTTT
NA,15,TRBD1,TRBJ1-1,TRBV6-1,CASSDETGGWTEAFF,TGTGCCAGCAGTGACGAGACAGGGGGTTGGACTGAAGCTTTCTTT
NA,14,NA,TRBJ1-5,TRBV6-5,CASSKTEGYQPQHF,TGTGCCAGCAGTAAGACAGAGGGTTATCAGCCCCAGCATTTT
NA,10,NA,TRBJ2-2,TRBV24-1,CATPPGELFF,TGTGCCACCCCCCCCGGGGAGCTGTTTTTT
once,14,NA,TRBJ1-3,TRBV5-4,CASSWGTSGNTIYF,TGTGCCAGCAGCTGGGGGACGTCTGGAAACACCATATATTTT
NA,17,NA,TRBJ1-4,TRBV5-5,CASSLDGAPATNEKLFF,TGTGCCAGCAGCTTGGATGGGGCCCCGGCAACTAATGAAAAACTGTTTTTT
NA,14,NA,TRBJ2-3,TRBV13,CASSWTARTDTQYF,TGTGCCAGCAGCTGGACGGCACGCACAGATACGCAGTATTTT
NA,14,NA,TRBJ2-1,TRBV24-1,CATRDSNSYNEQFF,TGTGCCACCAGGGACAGTAACTCCTACAATGAGCAGTTCTTC
NA,13,NA,TRBJ1-1,TRBV28,CASTSYWITEAFF,TGTGCCAGCACGAGCTATTGGATCACTGAAGCTTTCTTT
NA,15,NA,TRBJ1-1,TRBV9,CASSSRAEMNTEAFF,TGTGCCAGCAGCTCCCGGGCTGAGATGAACACTGAAGCTTTCTTT
NA,15,NA,TRBJ1-1,TRBV7-3,CASSLRRVGNTEAFF,TGTGCCAGCAGCTTACGCCGGGTTGGGAACACTGAAGCTTTCTTT
once,14,TRBD1,TRBJ1-2,TRBV12-5,CASGSQGGSGGYTF,TGTGCTAGTGGCTCCCAGGGGGGGAGCGGTGGCTACACCTTC
NA,15,TRBD2,TRBJ2-1,TRBV7-9,CASSLGTSENNEQFF,TGTGCCAGCAGCTTAGGGACTAGCGAGAACAATGAGCAGTTCTTC
NA,12,NA,TRBJ2-2,TRBV11-3,CASSRHTGELFF,TGTGCCAGCAGCCGGCACACCGGGGAGCTGTTTTTT
NA,13,TRBD1,TRBJ2-3,TRBV5-1,CASSMQGADTQYF,TGCGCCAGCAGCATGCAGGGGGCGGATACGCAGTATTTT
NA,14,NA,TRBJ2-3,TRBV18,CASSPPVPTDTQYF,TGTGCCAGCTCACCACCGGTCCCCACAGATACGCAGTATTTT
NA,14,NA,TRBJ1-3,TRBV5-4,CASSQRGGGNTIYF,TGTGCCAGCAGCCAACGGGGCGGTGGAAACACCATATATTTT
NA,14,TRBD1,TRBJ2-7,TRBV27,CASSPGQNPYEQYF,TGTGCCAGCAGTCCGGGACAGAATCCCTACGAGCAGTACTTC
NA,16,NA,TRBJ1-3,TRBV5-1,CASSPGGTSSGNTIYF,TGCGCCAGCAGTCCCGGGGGGACCAGCTCTGGAAACACCATATATTTT
NA,14,NA,TRBJ1-3,TRBV19,CASSMLSSGNTIYF,TGTGCCAGTAGTATGTTGAGCTCTGGAAACACCATATATTTT
NA,16,NA,TRBJ2-2,TRBV5-3,CASLPGASANTGELFF,TGTGCCAGCCTCCCCGGGGCCAGTGCGAACACCGGGGAGCTGTTTTTT
once,15,TRBD2,TRBJ2-3,TRBV9,CASSVGGRGTDTQYF,TGTGCCAGCAGCGTAGGCGGGAGGGGAACTGATACGCAGTATTTT
NA,17,TRBD2,TRBJ2-3,TRBV2,CASRSPLAGSSTDTQYF,TGTGCCAGCAGGAGCCCACTAGCGGGATCTAGCACAGATACGCAGTATTTT
NA,15,NA,TRBJ2-5,TRBV6-5,CASAGPYEGQETQYF,TGTGCCAGCGCGGGGCCTTACGAGGGGCAGGAGACCCAGTACTTC
NA,15,TRBD2,TRBJ2-1,TRBV6-5,CASSYELAGITEQFF,TGTGCCAGCAGTTATGAACTAGCGGGAATTACTGAGCAGTTCTTC
few,15,TRBD1,TRBJ1-2,TRBV10-3,CAISELGQGVNGYTF,TGTGCCATCAGTGAGTTGGGACAGGGGGTGAATGGCTACACCTTC
few,17,TRBD2,TRBJ2-1,TRBV6-2/TRBV6-3,CASSRTSGGVKDNEQFF,TGTGCCAGCAGTCGGACTAGCGGGGGGGTAAAGGACAATGAGCAGTTCTTC
once,15,NA,TRBJ2-3,TRBV24-1,CATSAPMRGTDTQYF,TGTGCCACCAGTGCCCCGATGAGAGGCACAGATACGCAGTATTTT